This T cell receptor beta chain was captured by sequencing in a study of T cell changes during pregnancy in multiple sclerosis. The CDR3 is 16 residues long. Germline V gene lookup returns CDR1 LGHNA and CDR2 YNFKEQ. Between the trimmed V and J ends, which lost 1 base and 0 bases, there was a span of 13 bases. Here immunoSEQ multiplex PCR was the method, and the copy in TCRdb shows in-frame clones only, minus some. The repertoire has around 62,000 clones, 93% of them found once; the top ten carry around 4%. The sequence derives from a female donor with multiple sclerosis, enrolled in a pregnancy study. The V gene is TRBV4-2, the J gene TRBJ2-7; maybe TRBD1 (5 bases). Sequenced here: CD8+ T cells from peripheral blood mononuclear cells, sampled in the second trimester of pregnancy. The CDR3 here is CASSQAAAGISYEQYF. CDR3 nucleotide sequence: TGTGCCAGCAGCCAAGCCGCGGCAGGGATCTCCTACGAGCAGTACTTC.